One T cell receptor (beta chain) is described in this entry. Its antigen is unidentified. PCR employed 60 Vbeta and 13 Jbeta primers. Libraries were prepared by immunoSEQ multiplex PCR; TCRdb keeps only in-frame clonotypes and omits some of them. The data show over 150,000 clones, with around 80% seen just once and more than 4% held by the top ten. The data were obtained in a study of cytomegalovirus exposure and HLA in healthy donors. All donors participated as healthy donors of bone marrow. Study findings and constraints: The authors listed 180 or so TCR beta chains as cytomegalovirus-associated. Accounts indicate the classifier identified cytomegalovirus status with strong specificity and sensitivity. HLA allele associations emerged for about 16,000 TCR beta sequences in a later analysis, at 0.05 false discovery rate.

The germline V gene has CDR1 SGHTA and CDR2 FQGNSA. This CDR3 is built from 15 residues. V was cut by 6 bases and J by 0 bases, with 12 bases left in between. The receptor was derived from a male donor in good health and CMV-seronegative. V gene TRBV7-2 combines with J gene TRBJ1-5; tentative D call: TRBD1 (5 bases). Material for sequencing was PBMCs. The CDR3 coding sequence is TGTGCCAGCAGTTTTCAGGGTAGTAGCAATCAGCCCCAGCATTTT. Translated, it gives CASSFQGSSNQPQHF.